The rows below give T cell receptor beta chains drawn from one sample of a study of OX40 agonist ivuxolimab in advanced cancers. The method was immunoSEQ multiplex PCR; TCRdb's version includes in-frame clones alone and lacks a portion of them. The sample shows 50,000 to 60,000 clones, approximately 90% of them seen only once. This material consisted of CD4+ or CD8+ T cells sorted from blood, taken in a trial of the OX40 agonist ivuxolimab. The receptors were sampled from an adult with an advanced solid tumor such as melanoma, head and neck, liver or kidney cancer. Both conserved end residues are part of each CDR3. Fields, in order: clone size, J gene, V gene, D gene, CDR3 protein, CDR3 DNA. A D gene is named only where the DNA matches it firmly. Only some rows state a clone size, as once, few, many or a class for expanded clones.

abundance: once; j_gene: TRBJ2-5; v_gene: TRBV7-9; d_gene: NA; CDR3aa: CASSISGGPETQYF; CDR3nt: TGTGCCAGCAGCATTTCAGGCGGCCCAGAGACCCAGTACTTC
abundance: NA; j_gene: TRBJ2-7; v_gene: TRBV28; d_gene: TRBD1; CDR3aa: CASSLESGTASYEQYF; CDR3nt: TGTGCCAGCAGTCTCGAATCCGGGACAGCCTCCTACGAGCAGTACTTC
abundance: NA; j_gene: TRBJ1-4; v_gene: TRBV5-6; d_gene: NA; CDR3aa: CASSLGLATTTNEKLFF; CDR3nt: TGTGCCAGCAGCTTGGGCCTGGCCACTACAACTAATGAAAAACTGTTTTTT
abundance: NA; j_gene: TRBJ1-1; v_gene: TRBV7-9; d_gene: NA; CDR3aa: CASSLGFGTEAFF; CDR3nt: TGTGCCAGCAGCTTAGGATTCGGGACTGAAGCTTTCTTT
abundance: NA; j_gene: TRBJ1-4; v_gene: TRBV19; d_gene: NA; CDR3aa: CASSPGQGLPNEKLFF; CDR3nt: TGTGCCAGTAGTCCAGGTCAAGGGTTACCTAATGAAAAACTGTTTTTT
abundance: NA; j_gene: TRBJ2-5; v_gene: TRBV7-9; d_gene: NA; CDR3aa: CASSKWGQETQYF; CDR3nt: TGTGCCAGCAGCAAGTGGGGCCAAGAGACCCAGTACTTC
abundance: NA; j_gene: TRBJ1-2; v_gene: TRBV19; d_gene: NA; CDR3aa: CASSIGAGDGYTF; CDR3nt: TGTGCCAGTAGTATAGGTGCAGGGGACGGCTACACCTTC
abundance: NA; j_gene: TRBJ2-5; v_gene: TRBV9; d_gene: TRBD2; CDR3aa: CASSVDPSGTQTQYF; CDR3nt: TGTGCCAGCAGCGTAGATCCTAGCGGGACGCAGACCCAGTACTTC
abundance: few; j_gene: TRBJ1-1; v_gene: TRBV4-1; d_gene: NA; CDR3aa: CASSTLGTEAFF; CDR3nt: TGCGCCAGCAGTACCCTTGGCACTGAAGCTTTCTTT
abundance: NA; j_gene: TRBJ1-6; v_gene: TRBV9; d_gene: TRBD1; CDR3aa: CASSPNPAGTVNSPLHF; CDR3nt: TGTGCCAGCAGCCCTAACCCTGCCGGGACAGTTAATTCACCCCTCCACTTT
abundance: once; j_gene: TRBJ2-5; v_gene: TRBV7-8; d_gene: NA; CDR3aa: CASSSGTGAYQETQYF; CDR3nt: TGTGCCAGCAGCTCCGGCACGGGGGCGTACCAAGAGACCCAGTACTTC
abundance: NA; j_gene: TRBJ1-1; v_gene: TRBV5-1; d_gene: NA; CDR3aa: CASSLRPQMNTEAFF; CDR3nt: TGCGCCAGCAGCTTGAGGCCCCAAATGAACACTGAAGCTTTCTTT
abundance: NA; j_gene: TRBJ2-5; v_gene: TRBV5-1; d_gene: NA; CDR3aa: CASSLPGEETQYF; CDR3nt: TGCGCCAGCAGCTTGCCAGGGGAAGAGACCCAGTACTTC
abundance: NA; j_gene: TRBJ1-1; v_gene: TRBV5-6; d_gene: TRBD1; CDR3aa: CASSAVGQGLTEAFF; CDR3nt: TGTGCCAGCAGCGCGGTGGGACAGGGCCTCACTGAAGCTTTCTTT
abundance: NA; j_gene: TRBJ1-5; v_gene: TRBV2; d_gene: TRBD1; CDR3aa: CASSVQGNSNQPQHF; CDR3nt: TGTGCCAGCAGCGTACAGGGGAATAGCAATCAGCCCCAGCATTTT
abundance: NA; j_gene: TRBJ1-2; v_gene: TRBV27; d_gene: NA; CDR3aa: CASSFGVDYGYTF; CDR3nt: TGTGCCAGCAGTTTTGGGGTGGACTATGGCTACACCTTC
abundance: NA; j_gene: TRBJ1-1; v_gene: TRBV5-8; d_gene: NA; CDR3aa: CASMQGNTEAFF; CDR3nt: TGTGCCAGCATGCAGGGGAACACTGAAGCTTTCTTT
abundance: NA; j_gene: TRBJ2-3; v_gene: TRBV9; d_gene: NA; CDR3aa: CASSLKWGGPDTQYF; CDR3nt: TGTGCCAGCAGCCTTAAGTGGGGGGGCCCAGATACGCAGTATTTT
abundance: once; j_gene: TRBJ2-2; v_gene: TRBV15; d_gene: NA; CDR3aa: CATSDRDIDTGELFF; CDR3nt: TGTGCCACCAGCGACCGGGACATTGACACCGGGGAGCTGTTTTTT
abundance: NA; j_gene: TRBJ1-6; v_gene: TRBV27; d_gene: NA; CDR3aa: CASSLGPSSISPLHF; CDR3nt: TGTGCCAGCAGTTTAGGGCCCTCTAGCATTTCACCCCTCCACTTT
abundance: NA; j_gene: TRBJ1-2; v_gene: TRBV6-6; d_gene: NA; CDR3aa: CASSQYLQDPNYGYTF; CDR3nt: TGTGCCAGCAGTCAATATCTACAGGACCCAAACTATGGCTACACCTTC
abundance: NA; j_gene: TRBJ1-5; v_gene: TRBV5-5; d_gene: NA; CDR3aa: CASSFFVSNQPQHF; CDR3nt: TGTGCCAGCAGCTTTTTTGTAAGCAATCAGCCCCAGCATTTT
abundance: NA; j_gene: TRBJ1-4; v_gene: TRBV7-9; d_gene: TRBD1; CDR3aa: CASSSWTGGTNEKLFF; CDR3nt: TGTGCCAGCAGCTCTTGGACAGGGGGCACTAATGAAAAACTGTTTTTT
abundance: NA; j_gene: TRBJ1-2; v_gene: TRBV7-9; d_gene: TRBD1; CDR3aa: CASSFRQGAGVGYTF; CDR3nt: TGTGCCAGCAGCTTCAGACAGGGGGCGGGAGTTGGCTACACCTTC
abundance: medium-sized; j_gene: TRBJ1-5; v_gene: TRBV7-9; d_gene: NA; CDR3aa: CASSLYLGQPQHF; CDR3nt: TGTGCCAGCAGCTTATATCTGGGGCAGCCCCAGCATTTT
abundance: NA; j_gene: TRBJ2-5; v_gene: TRBV7-7; d_gene: NA; CDR3aa: CASSSMEGETQYF; CDR3nt: TGTGCCAGCAGCTCGATGGAGGGGGAGACCCAGTACTTC
abundance: NA; j_gene: TRBJ2-7; v_gene: TRBV29-1; d_gene: NA; CDR3aa: CSVATGRQGEQYF; CDR3nt: TGCAGCGTAGCGACGGGGAGGCAGGGCGAGCAGTACTTC
abundance: NA; j_gene: TRBJ2-7; v_gene: TRBV6-6; d_gene: NA; CDR3aa: CASRDGTYEQYF; CDR3nt: TGTGCCAGCCGGGACGGGACCTACGAGCAGTACTTC
abundance: NA; j_gene: TRBJ1-4; v_gene: TRBV7-6; d_gene: NA; CDR3aa: CASSLASGATNEKLFF; CDR3nt: TGTGCCAGCAGCTTAGCCTCGGGTGCAACTAATGAAAAACTGTTTTTT
abundance: NA; j_gene: TRBJ1-6; v_gene: TRBV5-6; d_gene: NA; CDR3aa: CASSLAQGNSPLHF; CDR3nt: TGTGCCAGCAGCTTGGCTCAAGGCAATTCACCCCTCCACTTT
abundance: NA; j_gene: TRBJ2-7; v_gene: TRBV30; d_gene: NA; CDR3aa: CAWSRGVGYEQYF; CDR3nt: TGTGCCTGGAGTAGGGGAGTTGGGTACGAGCAGTACTTC
abundance: NA; j_gene: TRBJ2-3; v_gene: TRBV5-5; d_gene: TRBD2; CDR3aa: CASSLAWGGTDTQYF; CDR3nt: TGTGCCAGCAGCTTGGCCTGGGGAGGGACAGATACGCAGTATTTT